These 14 T cell receptor beta chains were sequenced from one sample in a study of blood T cell repertoires in COVID-19. Some clones are missing from TCRdb's copy, which holds only in-frame ones; the method was immunoSEQ multiplex PCR. The data show approximately 150,000 clones, around 81% seen once. Sequenced: peripheral blood. The receptors were gathered from a woman aged 50 to 65 with acute or convalescent COVID-19.

This sequence joins TRBV30 and TRBJ2-1, with a weak D call TRBD1 (6 bases). The germline V gene encodes CDR1 GTSNPN and CDR2 SVGIG (reference sequence). The CDR3 sequence is 13 residues long. The ends were cut back, 5 bases at V and 6 bases at J, with 14 bases in the middle. The CDR3 DNA follows: TGTGCCTGGGATCCACAGGGTAGCAATGAGCAGTTCTTC. Amino acid sequence: CAWDPQGSNEQFF.

V and J are TRBV10-3 and TRBJ1-3; no clear D gene. CDR1 and CDR2 from the germline V gene are ENHRY and SYGVKD. V was trimmed by 6 bases and J by 1 base, leaving 13 bases between them. The CDR3 length is 15 residues. CDR3 nucleotide sequence: TGTGCCATCAGGGATACAACAGAATCTGGAAACACCATATATTTT. Amino acid sequence: CAIRDTTESGNTIYF.

In this sample, this clone turned up once. V gene TRBV5-4 combines with J gene TRBJ2-5, with D unclear. The V end was cut by 5 bases, the J end by 3 bases, with 11 bases between. CDR3 length: 13 amino acids. The germline gives CDR1 SGHNT, CDR2 YYREEE (reference sequence). The CDR3 reads CASSRNFEETQYF. The CDR3 nucleotides are TGTGCCAGCAGTCGTAATTTCGAAGAGACCCAGTACTTC.

The genes are TRBV27 and TRBJ1-6, with D perhaps matching TRBD1 (6 bases). The germline V gene encodes CDR1 MNHEY and CDR2 SMNVEV (reference sequence). CDR3 length: 16 amino acids. V was pared by 3 bases and J by 3 bases, with 12 bases between. The CDR3 DNA reads as TGTGCCAGCAGTTTGGCCCCGGACAGCTATAATTCACCCCTCCACTTT. It specifies CASSLAPDSYNSPLHF.

The gene calls are TRBV29-1 and TRBJ2-1; weak D call: TRBD1 (6 bases). The germline V and J ends were trimmed by 7 bases and 2 bases, with 15 bases remaining between them. The V gene's germline CDR1 is SQVTM and CDR2 ANQGSEA. This CDR3 is 14 amino acids long. DNA of the CDR3: TGCAGCGACACTCGACAGGACACCTACAATGAGCAGTTCTTC. Amino acids: CSDTRQDTYNEQFF.

The chain employs TRBV6-5 and TRBJ2-4; a weak D match, TRBD1 (6 bases). V lost 7 bases and J lost 7, with 20 bases in between. CDR1 MNHEY and CDR2 SVGAGI come from the germline V gene. The CDR3 is 15 amino acids. The CDR3 sequence is CASTPHRESSNIQYF. The CDR3 region has the DNA TGTGCCAGCACCCCCCACAGGGAAAGTAGTAACATTCAGTACTTC.

The genes are TRBV4-2 and TRBJ2-7, with 7 nucleotides matching TRBD1. Losses at the gene ends were 3 bases for V and 2 bases for J; bases not matched to a gene: 7. This CDR3 region has 15 residues. In germline, CDR1 is LGHNA, CDR2 YNFKEQ. CDR3 amino acids: CASSHLLGTAYEQYF. CDR3 DNA: TGTGCCAGCAGCCACCTTCTCGGGACAGCCTACGAGCAGTACTTC.

The V call is TRBV3-1 (or the pseudogene TRBV3-2), the J call TRBJ2-3, with D uncertain. Trimming cost V 4 bases and J 6 bases, with 8 bases left between them. The CDR3 has 12 amino acids. Per germline, CDR1 LGHDT and CDR2 YNNKEL (reference sequence). CDR3 loop: CASSLPFDTQYF. The CDR3 DNA reads TGTGCCAGCAGCCTTCCGTTCGATACGCAGTATTTT.

The CDR3 DNA follows: TGTGCCAGCAGTGTTGACGGGAGGAATTCACCCCTCCACTTT. Translated, it gives CASSVDGRNSPLHF. The genes are TRBV2 and TRBJ1-6; D unresolved. Germline V gives CDR1 SNHLY, CDR2 FYNNEI. The CDR3 spans 14 residues. The V end lost 4 bases, the J end lost 7 bases, and 11 bases lay between the germline ends.

The chain employs TRBV6-5 and TRBJ1-2; D is unresolved. The germline CDR1 and CDR2 sequences are MNHEY and SVGAGI. The germline V and J ends were trimmed by 0 bases and 11 bases, with 10 bases remaining between them. This CDR3 region has 12 residues. The CDR3 protein is CASSYSRGGYTF. DNA of the CDR3: TGTGCCAGCAGTTACTCTCGGGGAGGGTACACCTTC.

This clone was seen repeatedly, ten times or more. The chain recombines TRBV11-2 with TRBJ2-7; possible D gene TRBD2, 5 bases. V shed 6 bases and J shed 0 bases, with 12 bases lying between them. The CDR3 totals 14 residues. Germline values: CDR1 SGHAT, CDR2 FQNNGV. For the CDR3, the DNA is TGTGCCAGCAGGCGGACGGGGAGCTCCTACGAGCAGTACTTC. Translation gives CASRRTGSSYEQYF.

The chain employs TRBV6-6 and TRBJ2-7; 9 bases line up with TRBD2. There are 15 residues in the CDR3. Germline assignment: CDR1 MNHNY and CDR2 SVGAGI (reference sequence). The J segment lost 5 bases and the V segment lost 2 bases, leaving 7 bases of the junction unmatched. The CDR3, as DNA: TGTGCCAGCAGTTACCAGGGACTAGCCAGCAACGAGCAGTACTTC. Its translation is CASSYQGLASNEQYF.

The chain recombines TRBV5-1 with TRBJ1-2; D is possibly TRBD1 (6 bases). Germline assignment: CDR1 SGHRS and CDR2 YFSETQ. The V and J ends lost 6 bases and 8 bases respectively, with 14 bases between them. The CDR3 is made up of 12 amino acids. CDR3 nucleotide sequence: TGCGCCAGCAAAGAAGGGGACAAGGGCTACACCTTC. Amino acids: CASKEGDKGYTF.

V gene TRBV30 combines with J gene TRBJ2-5; 7 bases line up with TRBD1. The CDR3 totals 13 residues. Germline V gene sequence: CDR1 GTSNPN, CDR2 SVGIG (reference sequence). V lost 5 bases and J lost 4; bases outside the gene matches: 7. The CDR3 DNA follows: TGTGCCTGGGGGGCAAACAGGGGAGAGACCCAGTACTTC. It is translated as CAWGANRGETQYF.